This passage covers 32 T cell receptor beta chains from one sample sequenced in a study of regulatory T cells in long-lasting Graves disease. The time point here: newly diagnosed GD, antithyroid drugs for less than 3 months. RNA extracted from PBMCs served as the sequencing template. CDR3-region Arm-PCR and iRepertoire HTBI primers produced the TCR beta libraries. TCRdb re-analysed the multiplex PCR reads in MiXCR, keeping a single row per CDR3 protein. The sample comprises about 370,000 distinct CDR3 sequences, around 15% of which are singletons, and over 20% rests with the top ten. This sample comprised peripheral blood mononuclear cells (PBMCs), obtained at new diagnosis, from a patient treated with antithyroid drugs. All receptors derive from a female donor with Graves disease.

In its sample, this clonotype was seen many times. The chain joins TRBV20-1 to TRBJ1-1, with 9 bases that match TRBD1. CDR3 size: 15 residues. Germline V gene lookup returns CDR1 DFQATT and CDR2 SNEGSKA (reference sequence). V lost 4 bases, J lost 6 bases, and 12 bases stayed unmatched. The DNA of the CDR3 is TGCAGTGCTAAGACAGGGGGTTATCGGGTCGCTGAAGCTTTCTTT. This codes for CSAKTGGYRVAEAFF.

This clonotype was seen more than once but under ten times. J is TRBJ1-2 and V is TRBV19; D is perhaps TRBD1 (6 bases). Trimming took off 5 bases at V and 4 bases at J, with 11 bases between the two ends. The CDR3 extends over 13 amino acids. CDR1 LNHDA and CDR2 SQIVND come from the germline V gene (reference sequence). This CDR3 reads CASSPAGVYGYTF. The CDR3 DNA follows: TGTGCCAGTAGTCCAGCAGGGGTCTATGGCTACACCTTC.

This sequence joins TRBV6-9 and TRBJ1-2; possible D gene TRBD1, 5 bases. This CDR3 contains 14 residues. V lost 3 bases to trimming and J lost 5 bases, with 13 bases between them. CDR1 is MNHGY, CDR2 SVAAGI, per germline. The CDR3 spells CASSYAGTLYGYTF. CDR3 nucleotide sequence: TGTGCCAGCAGTTACGCGGGGACTCTATATGGCTACACCTTC.

CDR3: CSVEEQGGTEAFF. The CDR3 nucleotides read TGCAGCGTTGAAGAACAGGGGGGCACTGAAGCTTTCTTT. The chain links TRBV29-1 to TRBJ1-1; 8 bases map to TRBD1. Germline V gene lookup returns CDR1 SQVTM and CDR2 ANQGSEA. The CDR3 runs to 13 residues. Trimming removed 0 bases from V and 4 bases from J; junction bases left unmatched: 1.

This clonotype was seen repeatedly, ten times or more. V usage is TRBV10-2 and J usage is TRBJ2-2, with D tentatively TRBD2 (6 bases). Germline CDR1 is WSHSY and CDR2 is SAAADI. V was cut by 4 bases and J by 3 bases, with 12 bases left in between. The CDR3 has 15 residues. The CDR3 DNA is TGCGCCAGCAGTGGATCGGGAGTAGACACCGGGGAGCTGTTTTTT. This encodes CASSGSGVDTGELFF.

This clonotype appeared many times. The chain couples TRBV3-1 to TRBJ1-1; no reliable D call. Germline V gene lookup returns CDR1 LGHDT and CDR2 YNNKEL (reference sequence). Trimming took off 1 base at V and 1 base at J, with 7 bases between the two ends. CDR3 length: 14 residues. The CDR3 DNA reads as TGTGCCAGCAGCCAAGGGGGAGGGAACACTGAAGCTTTCTTT. Translation gives CASSQGGGNTEAFF. The full variable domain, completed using reference TRBV3-1 and TRBJ1-1, is DTAVSQTPKYLVTQMGNDKSIKCEQNLGHDTMYWYKQDSKKFLKIMFSYNNKELIINETVPNRFSPKSPDKAHLNLHINSLELGDSAVYFCASSQGGGNTEAFFGQGTRLTVV.

V gene TRBV12-5 combines with J gene TRBJ1-4; 9 nucleotides match TRBD1. Germline V CDR1 and CDR2: LGHNT, FRNRAP. V was pared by 2 bases and J by 4 bases, with 2 bases of the junction left unmatched. The CDR3 sequence is 15 residues long. The CDR3 DNA reads TGTGCTAGTGGTTTGACAGGGGGCGGTAATGAAAAACTGTTTTTT. As protein: CASGLTGGGNEKLFF. Drawing the rest from reference TRBV12-5 and TRBJ1-4, the complete variable domain is DARVTQTPRHKVTEMGQEVTMRCQPILGHNTVFWYRQTMMQGLELLAYFRNRAPLDDSGMPKDRFSAEMPDATLATLKIQPSEPRDSAVYFCASGLTGGGNEKLFFGSGTQLSVL.

This clonotype was recorded at least ten times. CDR3 protein: CASSNLGQEEAFF. Here the CDR3 DNA reads TGTGCCAGCAGCAACTTAGGACAGGAGGAAGCTTTCTTT. The rearrangement uses TRBV3-1 and TRBJ1-1; 7 nucleotides line up with TRBD1. V lost 5 bases to trimming and J lost 8 bases; unmatched junction nucleotides: 8. CDR3 length equals 13 residues. Germline V gene lookup returns CDR1 LGHDT and CDR2 YNNKEL (reference sequence).

This clonotype was seen many times. J is TRBJ1-2 and V is TRBV6-1; D is unclear. Germline CDR1 reads MNHNS; CDR2 reads SASEGT. Trimming shortened V by 0 bases and J by 4 bases, and 15 bases separated the two germline ends. The CDR3 is made up of 16 amino acids. Here the CDR3 reads CASSEAQAEVRYGYTF. In DNA form, the CDR3 reads TGTGCCAGCAGTGAAGCGCAGGCAGAGGTTCGCTATGGCTACACCTTC.

This clonotype was detected many times. The chain couples TRBV4-3 to TRBJ2-1; 9 bases are a match to TRBD2. CDR1 LGHNA and CDR2 YSLEER come from the germline V gene. Trimming removed 0 bases from V and 3 bases from J; junction bases left unmatched: 6. The CDR3 spans 17 residues. The CDR3 sequence: CASSQEMEREDYNEQFF. CDR3 sequence (DNA): TGCGCCAGCAGCCAAGAAATGGAGCGGGAGGACTACAATGAGCAGTTCTTC.

This clonotype was counted at least ten times. The chain is built from TRBV28 and TRBJ2-1; either TRBD1 or TRBD2 may supply D (5 bases each). The CDR3 totals 14 residues. V was shortened by 6 bases and J by 4 bases, with 13 bases between the two germline ends. The germline V gene encodes CDR1 MDHEN and CDR2 SYDVKM. The CDR3 DNA follows: TGTGCCAGCAGAGGAACCGGGACGTACAATGAGCAGTTCTTC. It encodes CASRGTGTYNEQFF.

This chain connects TRBV6-1 to TRBJ2-3, with 7 bases lining up with TRBD1. V gave up 5 bases and J gave up 0 bases; unmatched junction bases: 8. CDR3 length equals 16 residues. CDR1 MNHNS and CDR2 SASEGT come from the germline V gene. The CDR3 spells CASSTRDRTSTDTQYF. The CDR3, as DNA: TGTGCCAGCAGTACCCGGGACAGAACAAGCACAGATACGCAGTATTTT.

V usage is TRBV27 and J usage is TRBJ1-1; D is possibly TRBD1 (6 bases). The CDR3 extends over 15 amino acids. Trimming cost V 3 bases and J 2 bases, with 13 bases left between them. CDR1 and CDR2 from the germline V gene are MNHEY and SMNVEV (reference sequence). CDR3 protein: CASSFSQGLNTEAFF. The CDR3 DNA follows: TGTGCCAGCAGTTTTTCCCAGGGGTTAAACACTGAAGCTTTCTTT.

This clonotype has a count of ten or more. J is TRBJ2-1 and V is TRBV7-7; D possibly corresponds to TRBD2 (5 bases). Germline CDR1 SSHAT, CDR2 FNYEAQ (reference sequence). Trimming took 1 base from V and 7 from J, leaving 11 bases between them. The CDR3 has 14 amino acids. The CDR3 reads CASSLGTGENEQFF. The CDR3 DNA is TGTGCCAGCAGCTTAGGGACTGGGGAGAATGAGCAGTTCTTC.

This clonotype was detected ten times or more. This rearrangement joins TRBV4-1 to TRBJ1-2; tentatively, D is TRBD1 (6 bases). Germline CDR1 is MGHRA and CDR2 is YSYEKL. This CDR3 contains 13 residues. The ends were cut back, 6 bases at V and 5 bases at J, with 13 bases in the middle. The CDR3 DNA reads TGCGCCAGCAGGGCTCAGGGGCGGTATGGCTACACCTTC. Translating gives CASRAQGRYGYTF.

This clonotype appeared many times. This rearrangement joins TRBV28 to TRBJ2-5; D perhaps matches TRBD1 (5 bases). This CDR3 has 13 amino acids. The germline V and J ends were trimmed by 5 bases and 2 bases, with 9 bases remaining between them. Germline CDR1 reads MDHEN; CDR2 reads SYDVKM. CDR3 residues: CASSRQLQETQYF. CDR3 nucleotide sequence: TGTGCCAGCAGTCGACAGCTTCAAGAGACCCAGTACTTC.

This clonotype was detected many times. The rearrangement uses TRBV7-9 and TRBJ2-5; D gene ambiguous. The CDR3 has 13 amino acids. Trimming pared 1 base from V and 4 bases from J, leaving 7 bases between. Germline CDR1 reads SEHNR; CDR2 reads FQNEAQ (reference sequence). The CDR3 bases are TGTGCCAGCAGCTTAGAGGTACGAGAGACCCAGTACTTC. As protein: CASSLEVRETQYF.

V and J are TRBV12-3 or TRBV12-4 and TRBJ1-2; the match to TRBD1 covers 9 bases. V lost 9 bases to trimming and J lost 0 bases; unmatched junction nucleotides: 20. The CDR3 has 19 residues. The CDR3: CASQPGQGGSTSTNYGYTF. The CDR3 nucleotides read TGTGCCAGTCAACCGGGACAGGGAGGGAGTACATCTACTAACTATGGCTACACCTTC.

The table lists this clonotype with many counts. The V gene is TRBV2, the J gene TRBJ1-1, with a weak D call TRBD1 (5 bases). Germline assignment: CDR1 SNHLY and CDR2 FYNNEI. The V gene lost 8 bases and the J gene lost 0 bases, with 19 bases spanning the gap. The CDR3 extends over 16 amino acids. The CDR3 coding sequence is TGTGCCAGCTCTTCTGCAGGGCCCGCCATGAACACTGAAGCTTTCTTT. Its protein is CASSSAGPAMNTEAFF.

This clonotype was counted only a few times. V usage is TRBV2 and J usage is TRBJ2-5, with D perhaps matching TRBD1 or TRBD2 (5 bases each). The DNA end is a closer match to TRBJ2-1, so the J assignment may be wrong. Germline values: CDR1 SNHLY, CDR2 FYNNEI. The CDR3 runs to 11 residues. The chain's CDR3 is CASSEGETQFF. CDR3 DNA sequence: TGTGCCAGCAGTGAGGGGGAGACCCAGTTCTTC.

The V and J genes are TRBV20-1 and TRBJ2-7; D gene ambiguous. V gave up 0 bases and J gave up 2 bases, with 11 bases separating them. CDR1 and CDR2 (germline): DFQATT, SNEGSKA (reference sequence). The CDR3 is made up of 14 amino acids. CDR3 loop: CSARDPRAAYEQYF. The CDR3 DNA reads TGCAGTGCTAGAGATCCAAGGGCCGCCTACGAGCAGTACTTC.

Many counts were recorded for this clonotype. The rearrangement joins TRBV20-1 to TRBJ1-1; no firm D call. The CDR3 contains 13 residues. Looked up from germline, CDR1 is DFQATT and CDR2 is SNEGSKA (reference sequence). V lost 3 bases to trimming and J lost 4 bases, with 12 bases between them. The CDR3 DNA reads as TGCAGTGCTAGGACGGGTGGTGGCACTGAAGCTTTCTTT. Translation: CSARTGGGTEAFF.

This chain joins TRBV27 and TRBJ1-1; D gene ambiguous. V gave up 2 bases and J gave up 4 bases, with 11 bases separating them. The CDR3 runs 14 residues. Germline V CDR1 and CDR2: MNHEY, SMNVEV (reference sequence). DNA of the CDR3: TGTGCCAGCAGTTTAAGGGTGGCGGCCACTGAAGCTTTCTTT. As protein: CASSLRVAATEAFF.

This clonotype turned up a few times. V is TRBV6-1 and J is TRBJ2-3, with D perhaps TRBD1 or TRBD2 (6 bases each). The germline CDR1 and CDR2 sequences are MNHNS and SASEGT. CDR3 length: 14 residues. Trimming removed 6 bases at V and 6 bases at J, with 16 bases between. CDR3 DNA: TGTGCCAGCAGGAGGGGGACTGGCGGGGATACGCAGTATTTT. It codes for CASRRGTGGDTQYF.

This clonotype was seen more than once but under ten times. The V gene is TRBV10-3, the J gene TRBJ2-2, with D perhaps TRBD1 (6 bases). Germline V gene lookup returns CDR1 ENHRY and CDR2 SYGVKD. CDR3 length: 16 amino acids. Trimming shortened V by 11 bases and J by 0 bases, and 19 bases separated the two germline ends. The CDR3 sequence: CASKQGSSPNTGELFF. The CDR3 DNA reads as TGTGCCTCCAAACAGGGTTCCTCCCCGAACACCGGGGAGCTGTTTTTT.

Many counts were recorded for this clonotype. This rearrangement joins TRBV5-6 to TRBJ1-5; D remains unclear. Per the germline V gene, CDR1 is SGHDT and CDR2 is YYEEEE. CDR3 length: 15 amino acids. V lost 0 bases, J lost 4 bases, and 11 bases lay in between. This chain's CDR3 is CASSLGRSLNQPQHF. CDR3 coding DNA: TGTGCCAGCAGCTTGGGGCGGTCGTTAAATCAGCCCCAGCATTTT.

The rearrangement joins TRBV12-3 or TRBV12-4 to TRBJ2-3; 10 positions agree with TRBD2. The J call may be in error: the DNA end matches TRBJ2-1 better. The CDR3 has 15 amino acids. CDR3 amino acids: CASSFIAGGLNEQFF. DNA of the CDR3: TGTGCCAGCAGTTTTATAGCGGGAGGTTTAAATGAGCAGTTCTTC.

CDR3 in DNA: TGTGCCACCAGCAGAGGGGGGGCGCAGGACACTGAAGCTTTCTTT. Translated, it gives CATSRGGAQDTEAFF. The rearrangement uses TRBV15 and TRBJ1-1, with D maybe TRBD1 (6 bases). CDR3 length equals 15 residues. Germline values: CDR1 LNHNV, CDR2 YYDKDF (reference sequence). Trimming stripped 1 base from V and 3 bases from J, with 12 bases between.

This chain connects TRBV6-1 to TRBJ1-4; unclear D gene. Germline V gene sequence: CDR1 MNHNS, CDR2 SASEGT. The CDR3 length is 13 residues. V dropped 2 bases and J dropped 5 bases, with 6 bases sitting between them. CDR3 DNA: TGTGCCAGCAGTGAACAGGAGAATGAAAAACTGTTTTTT. Translated, it gives CASSEQENEKLFF.

This clonotype was counted only a few times. V gene TRBV29-1 combines with J gene TRBJ2-1; 8 bases map to TRBD2. The CDR3 runs to 12 residues. J gave up 8 bases and V 5 bases, and 5 bases lay outside the gene matches. Germline V gene lookup returns CDR1 SQVTM and CDR2 ANQGSEA. CDR3 sequence reads: CSVSGGVYEQFF. CDR3 coding DNA: TGCAGCGTTTCCGGGGGGGTCTATGAGCAGTTCTTC.

The chain couples TRBV12-3 or TRBV12-4 to TRBJ2-3; D not resolved. Between the trimmed V and J ends, which lost 1 base and 5 bases, there was a span of 10 bases. The CDR3 runs to 14 residues. The CDR3 region has the DNA TGTGCCAGCAGTTTAGTGGCCTCCGGAGATACGCAGTATTTT. Translating gives CASSLVASGDTQYF.

This clonotype has a handful of counts. The chain uses TRBV25-1 and TRBJ2-3; D may correspond to TRBD1 or TRBD2 (5 bases each). The CDR3 contains 16 residues. Looked up from germline, CDR1 is MGHDK and CDR2 is SYGVNS. Trimming took 3 bases from V and 1 from J, leaving 14 bases between them. In nucleotides, the CDR3 is TGTGCCAGCAGTGATAACTCCGGGGCCCGCACAGATACGCAGTATTTT. Its translation: CASSDNSGARTDTQYF.